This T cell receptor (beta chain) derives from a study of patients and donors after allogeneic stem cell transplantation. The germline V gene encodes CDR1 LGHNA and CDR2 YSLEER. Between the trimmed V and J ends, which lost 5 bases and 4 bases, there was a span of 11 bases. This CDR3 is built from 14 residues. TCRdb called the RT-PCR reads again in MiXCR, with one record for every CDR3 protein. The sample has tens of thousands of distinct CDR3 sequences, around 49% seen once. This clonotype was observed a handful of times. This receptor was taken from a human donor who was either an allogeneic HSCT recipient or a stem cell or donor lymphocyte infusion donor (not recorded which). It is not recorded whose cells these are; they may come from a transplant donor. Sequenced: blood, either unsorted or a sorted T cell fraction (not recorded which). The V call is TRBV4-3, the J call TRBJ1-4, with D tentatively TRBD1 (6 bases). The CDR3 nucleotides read TGCGCCAGCAGCGAACAGGGATATAATGAAAAACTGTTTTTT. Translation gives CASSEQGYNEKLFF.